This note documents a single T cell receptor (beta chain) sequence. Only one count was recorded for this clone. Its antigen remains undetermined. No much larger clone exists at a distance of one base, and base qualities are not known. This sample stems from a study of cytomegalovirus exposure and HLA in healthy donors (dated by TCRdb to about 2017). Some background on the complete study: An earlier analysis of some 600 of the donors reported 276 Gb of sequence data and approximately 120 million unique TCR beta sequences obtained from about 179 million T cells. Rather than using new phenotypic data, the later analysis identified candidate immune exposures from TCR beta sequences and from how often those sequences occurred across donors. Because of strong linkage in the cohort, five DR-DQ haplotypes were treated as single units for association and clustering. Both class I and class II loci were covered by HLA typing, at four-digit resolution. Alongside the repertoire data, information on donor age, sex, ethnicity and CMV serostatus was compiled. Genome-wide SNP genotypes for about three fifths of the roughly 670 donors were used in a later genetic analysis, which treated that subset as a discovery cohort. A separate validation cohort of about 110 different subjects was used in addition to the roughly 620-subject first cohort. All discovery cohort repertoires had been generated using a single sequencing platform. To study patterns of TCR occurrence, a later analysis re-analyzed previously published TCR beta repertoires from around 700 donors and added high-resolution HLA genotyping. Of the 398 genotyped donors, about 80% fell in the genetic ancestry cluster associated with self-reported Caucasian donors. The number of donors typed differed by locus, with roughly 620-640 for A, B, C, DRB1 and DQB1, roughly 520 for DQA1, nearly 610 for DPA1, and some 440 for DPB1. The study combined high-throughput TCR immunosequencing, statistical association of individual TCRs with disease status, and machine learning to predict cytomegalovirus infection status. The T cell repertoires of under 700 subjects were profiled by immunosequencing and related to cytomegalovirus serostatus. To decide whether each TCR beta V gene segment behaved as functional or pseudogenic, an earlier analysis of some 600 of the donors relied on high-throughput TCR beta sequencing. About 280 gigabases of sequencing data and 70 million to 100 million unique TCR sequences were included in an early release covering about 700 HLA-typed donors. The study was designed to test whether signatures of past pathogen exposure could be identified by cataloging public T cell receptors. Among around 400 genotyped donors of the cohort, an average of roughly 230,000 unique TCR beta nucleotide sequences was sequenced per donor, of which 15% to 20% were non-productive. Study-wide conclusions, independent of this receptor: It was suggested by the authors that the approach could potentially be generalized to other disease states and immunological phenotypes. The classifier was reported to diagnose cytomegalovirus status with high specificity and sensitivity in both the original and validation cohorts. In a later analysis, most CMV-associated TCR beta chains were found to appear HLA-restricted, with HLA associations seemingly driven largely by CMV exposure. Correlated functional status among segregating V segments might be attributable to linkage disequilibrium, but an unknown experimental factor could not be ruled out. The earlier analysis of about 600 of the donors excluded approximately 17 rarely observed V segments, including chromosome 9 orphons, because counts were too low. The study listed 150 to 200 TCR beta chains as associated with cytomegalovirus. According to a later analysis, parvovirus B19, influenza, CMV and Epstein-Barr virus appeared linked to several top co-occurrence clusters. Specific HLA alleles were associated with 16,951 TCR beta sequences at a false discovery rate of 0.05 in a later analysis. Some IMGT-functional V segments, including TRBV6-2 and TRBV6-3, could not be distinguished by the 87-base-pair reads and were therefore excluded. A later genetic analysis associated a missense DCLRE1C variant with V-gene and J-gene trimming of TCR beta chains, and an independent cohort replicated the association. The cohort was sequenced for TCR beta chains only, and without alpha or paired-chain data the features that could be detected were limited. In an earlier analysis of around 600 of the donors, most TCR beta V segments appeared in productive rearrangements about 87% or about 30% of the time, broadly matching IMGT annotations. HLA typing was unavailable for some donors at each locus, so association tests used only the typed subset. Most TCR sequences were seen in very few donors, while some public TCRs were found in many individuals. A further reported finding was that TCR beta sequences accurately predicted the HLA-A and HLA-B alleles for most subjects in the first cohort. In a later analysis, HLA-associated TCR beta chains showed more clonal expansion and lower generation probabilities than non-associated chains that were equally common. A few of the identified cytomegalovirus-associated TCR beta chains were confirmed in vitro to be specific for cytomegalovirus antigens. A later genetic analysis reported fewer N-insertions in productive TCRs among donors in an Asian-associated ancestry cluster than the 666-donor mean. In a later analysis, TCR association rates were found to vary across HLA loci, with the most associated TCRs seen for DRB1 alleles and the fewest for HLA-C alleles. The only immune exposure information available for the cohort was CMV serostatus. Roughly uniform sequencing depth across donors was assumed in presence/absence analyses, although this assumption may not hold. Assigning TCR associations to individual alleles was difficult when HLA alleles, especially DR and DQ, strongly co-occurred. A cluster of highly shared sequence variants was judged likely to represent a technical artifact of the sequencing pipeline.

V is reduced by 1 base and J by 0 bases, leaving a spacing of 13 bases between them. Including the terminal cysteine and phenylalanine, the CDR3 comprises 17 residues. The only DNA kept is the CDR3, 51 bases in frame from the first base. From the germline V gene, CDR1 is SGDLS and CDR2 is YYNGEE. The library was generated by the immunoSEQ multiplex PCR assay. For the multiplex PCR, a mixture combining 60 forward primers for TCR Vbeta segments and 13 reverse primers for TCR Jbeta segments was used. Amplification of the CDR3 region of rearranged TCR beta genes was performed with a multiplex PCR assay on genomic DNA. Amplified TCR beta libraries were sequenced as 87-base-pair reads on the Illumina HiSeq System. Processing in the source paper ran as follows. Across the roughly 640 repertoires, a later analysis counted tens of millions of unique TCR beta chains, 9.5 million to 12 million of which were shared by at least two donors. A nearest-neighbor algorithm error-corrected the raw reads and collapsed the reads into unique sequences, merging closely related sequences to remove PCR and sequencing errors. CDR3 sequences were aligned to IMGT reference sequences to assign V, D and J gene segments. For a sequence to be retained, a match of at least six nucleotides to both a V gene segment and a J gene segment was required. Rearrangements were called productive when the CDR3 lacked stop codons and stayed in frame with V and J; all others were non-productive. CDR3 was defined by IMGT convention, running from the second conserved V-encoded cysteine to the conserved J-encoded phenylalanine. The earlier analysis of around 640 of the donors excluded sequences that lacked an unambiguous match to a single V gene segment. In an earlier analysis of several hundred of the donors, V segments were called functional above 56.7% productive rearrangements and were called segregating when the between-donor standard deviation exceeded 5%. A statistical classification framework was built for diagnosing cytomegalovirus status from the catalog of TCR beta chain sequences. V and J gene assignment, in a later analysis, came from comparing TCR nucleotide sequences with IMGT/GENE-DB human TR gene sequences. Using the TCRdist pipeline, a later analysis assigned CDR3 sequences along with most-parsimonious VDJ recombination scenarios. In a later analysis, every TCR beta chain was defined by the combination of its CDR3 amino acid sequence and its V-gene family, and reads without a unique V-gene family were dropped. As a way to deal with suspected cross-contamination and a sequencing artifact, a later analysis dropped 640 or so nucleotide sequences that were highly shared and had low generation probability. A later analysis calculated a clonal expansion index for each public chain from normalized within-repertoire ranks of inferred template counts. In a later analysis, generation probabilities were computed using a VDJ recombination model fitted to out-of-frame rearrangements, and the results were checked against IGoR. In a later analysis, TCR-TCR, TCR-HLA and TCR-CMV co-occurrence was scored with hypergeometric tests, and a repertoire-size bias correction was applied to TCR pairs. False discovery rates were estimated in a later analysis by permuting HLA or CMV assignments 20 times. In a later analysis, co-occurring TCRs were grouped with DBSCAN, and TCRdist sequence similarity was added when clustering was performed within HLA-allele-positive subsets. Repertoires with fewer than 30,000 or more than 120,000 public chains were left out of co-occurrence clustering, as were four to six repertoires with anomalous nucleotide sharing. The table was pulled from immuneACCESS by TCRdb, which kept in-frame rearrangements only. Such tables lose some clones; where checked, under half of the loss comes from unresolved V genes, and the rest has no known cause. The V and J calls and clone size are taken from that table; D and trimming were inferred from the DNA. Recorded for this sample are more than 150,000 clones; around 81% of them occurred a single time. Around 2.2% of the sample comes from the top ten.

The cohort was made up of approximately 670 healthy bone marrow donors. All cohort members were sampled while nominally healthy, although unrecorded immune exposures were likely present. The donor was CMV seronegative and was included in the group of 352 seronegative cohort members. A peripheral blood sample was collected from each donor, and TCR beta sequencing was performed on peripheral blood mononuclear cells. The Qiagen DNeasy Blood Extraction Kit was used to extract genomic DNA from the blood cell samples. The chain is assembled from TRBV9 and TRBJ1-4, and possibly TRBD1, on 5 matching bases. The material sequenced was PBMCs. This receptor was taken from a woman aged 25 to 45 in good health and CMV-seronegative. Read as DNA, the sequence is TGTGCCAGCAGCGTAACGCGGCGGGGGGCAACTAATGAAAAACTGTTTTTT. Its protein is CASSVTRRGATNEKLFF.